The present T cell receptor (beta chain) was sequenced within a study of T-cell reconstitution after alpha-beta-depleted transplantation in children. Germline lookup yields CDR1 MNHEY and CDR2 SVGAGI. The CDR3 is 11 amino acids. Trimming pared 4 bases from V and 6 bases from J, leaving 3 bases between. This clonotype occurred many times. Unique molecular identifiers were used in preparing the TCRbeta library. In TCRdb, the PCR reads were re-called with MiXCR into one record per CDR3 protein. Among approximately 340,000 distinct CDR3 sequences, 10% to 13% were seen once, and the ten largest hold 2% to 3%.

The chain uses TRBV6-5 and TRBJ2-2; D remains ambiguous. This receptor was taken from a human donor who donated a stem cell graft to a child with acute lymphoblastic leukemia. Sample: PBMCs from the stem cell graft donor, taken from the stem cell graft. CDR3 nucleotide sequence: TGTGCCAGCAGTTCGGCCGGGGAGCTGTTTTTT. The encoded protein is CASSSAGELFF.